Given below is one T cell receptor beta chain in context. This clonotype is identified as medium-sized (0.01 to 0.1%). No base qualities exist here, and no much larger clone lies one base off it. The cysteine opens and the phenylalanine closes a CDR3 of 14 amino acids. Only the CDR3 DNA stays, 42 bases, in frame from base 1. Trimming at the junction amounts to 4 bases on V and 6 bases on J, and the germline ends lie 12 bases apart. The germline V gene provides CDR1 SGHTA and CDR2 FQGNSA. This specimen comes from a study of T cells after yellow fever vaccination (dated by TCRdb to the late 2010s). About the investigation overall: Staining for CD3, CD45RA, CCR7 and CD95 was used to sort memory subsets (EM, EMRA, CM and Tscm) on a BD FACS Aria III. The SMART-Seq v4 Ultra Low Input RNA kit was used to prepare libraries from fractions with low cell numbers. To track T-cell clones before and after primary and booster YFV17D yellow fever vaccination, bulk TCR alpha and beta repertoires were sequenced longitudinally. Two healthy male donors, one aged 18 to 30 and one aged 30 to 40 years, made up the cohort. Blood was drawn at multiple timepoints before and after primary and secondary immunization, with bulk PBMC replicates and cell subsets isolated. Memory subsets were sorted on days 0, 15 and 45 and at 18 months after primary vaccination, and on days 0, 15 and 45 after the 30-year booster. On the study overall, not on this receptor specifically: Compared with the primary T-cell response, the secondary T-cell response was faster but weaker, reaching its peak on day 5 rather than on day 15. A small fraction of clonotypes showed up in both the CD4 and CD8 compartments, probably as a result of convergent recombination. After the booster, most of the clones that had expanded following primary vaccination were detected again (just under 97% of CD4 and roughly 90% of CD8), which suggests that memory was broadly maintained. The study included only a couple of donors, which limits how far the findings can be generalized. On day 0, almost all vaccine-responding clonotypes were below detection in the sorted memory subsets. Computational filtering was needed because FACS-sorted repertoires could contain abundant contaminating clonotypes from the bulk population.

This sample was sequenced with an Illumina NovaSeq 6000. TCR cDNA was synthesized by 5'RACE template switching, through which a universal primer site and unique molecular identifiers were introduced. Priming for cDNA synthesis came from both the TCR alpha and TCR beta constant segments. Library amplification used two PCR steps, and the second PCR step added sample barcodes and sequencing adapters. Sequencing of libraries was performed on Illumina HiSeq 2500 (2x100 bp) or NovaSeq (2x150 bp). Turning to the authors' computational methods: Reads were demultiplexed and collapsed into UMI consensus sequences with MIGEC, and V(D)J alignment was performed with MiXCR. Vaccine-responding clonotypes were defined with edgeR using replicate PBMC samples, requiring FDR below 0.01 and a log2 fold change above 5 up to day 15. Each bulk clonotype was labeled CD4 or CD8 based on which sequenced repertoire, CD4 or CD8, contained the clonotype at higher abundance. To estimate how each clone was distributed across memory phenotypes, clonotype frequencies in memory subsets were weighted by FACS-sorted cell numbers. TCRdb reprocessed the public reads (quality trimming at Q25 with fastp, clone calling with MiXCR) and kept in-frame beta chains. Identical CDR3 proteins give one entry, which carries the most common genes and DNA. The V and J calls were not made by the authors but by TCRdb's processing. The sample yields 14,000 or so distinct CDR3 sequences; 7.3% were counted once. The biggest ten clones account for roughly 1.5% of the sample.

The treatment or condition label, read with the paper, signifies: live attenuated yellow fever vaccine strain. PBMCs were isolated from peripheral blood using a standard Ficoll-Paque protocol. The RNeasy Micro Kit was used to extract RNA from sorted memory subsets. This receptor chain uses TRBV7-2 and TRBJ1-4; TRBD1 is a weak D gene call, 5 bases matching. The source is a man in his late teens or twenties who received the YFV17D yellow fever vaccine. The specimen was PBMCs, either bulk or a sorted T-cell subset (CD4+, CD8+, memory, or dextramer-sorted; not recorded which), collected on the day of the yellow fever booster vaccination. The CDR3 protein sequence reads: CASSSGTTYEKLFF. The sequenced DNA is TGTGCCAGCAGCTCCGGGACGACCTATGAAAAACTGTTTTTT.